This TCR beta chain was sequenced in a study of blood T cell repertoires in COVID-19. Looking at the study overall: In each case, the material was cDNA or gDNA derived from T cells, B-cell-depleted T cells, or PBMCs.

Only in-frame clones appear in the TCRdb table, and some are missing; sequencing was by immunoSEQ multiplex PCR. The data contain 250,000 to 350,000 clones, approximately 84% of them singletons. There are 18 residues in the CDR3. The germline V and J ends were trimmed by 4 bases and 4 bases, with 23 bases remaining between them. From germline, CDR1 is SGHRS and CDR2 YFSETQ. The clonotype comes from a human donor with COVID-19, enrolled during active disease. The donor label of this sample is uncertain. The source material was peripheral blood. The genes are TRBV5-1 and TRBJ1-4, with D possibly being TRBD1 (6 bases). The DNA of the CDR3 is TGCGCCAGCAGCCAGGCGGACAGAGAAGTTTTTCATAATGAAAAACTGTTTTTT. Translating it yields CASSQADREVFHNEKLFF.